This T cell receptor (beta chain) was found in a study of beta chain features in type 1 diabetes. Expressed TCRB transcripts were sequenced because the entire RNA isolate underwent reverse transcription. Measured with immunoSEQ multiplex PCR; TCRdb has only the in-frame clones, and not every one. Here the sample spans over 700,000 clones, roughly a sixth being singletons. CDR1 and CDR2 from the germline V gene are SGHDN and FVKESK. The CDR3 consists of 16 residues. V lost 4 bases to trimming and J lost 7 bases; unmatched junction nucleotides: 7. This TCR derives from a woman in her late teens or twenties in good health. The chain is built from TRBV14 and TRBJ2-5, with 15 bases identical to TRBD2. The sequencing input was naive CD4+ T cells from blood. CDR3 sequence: CASSLPGTSGRMTQYF. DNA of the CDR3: TGTGCCAGCAGCCTACCCGGGACTAGCGGGAGGATGACCCAGTACTTC.